This passage covers 27 T cell receptor beta chains from one sample sequenced in a study of STAT5B mutations in CD4+ large granular lymphocyte leukemia. Clones were read by immunoSEQ multiplex PCR, and TCRdb kept only the in-frame ones, dropping some. There are around 35,000 clones in the sample; about 85% occur only once, and 3.4% lies in the top ten. Sequencing used CD4+ T cells from blood buffy coats. The source of these receptors is a human donor in good health.

The V call is TRBV7-9, the J call TRBJ2-7, with D perhaps matching TRBD1 or TRBD2 (5 bases each). The V gene lost 5 bases and the J gene lost 3 bases, with 8 bases spanning the gap. This CDR3 has 12 amino acids. Germline values: CDR1 SEHNR, CDR2 FQNEAQ (reference sequence). The CDR3 sequence is CASSTGLYEQYF. The CDR3 coding sequence is TGTGCCAGCAGCACGGGGCTCTACGAGCAGTACTTC.

The V and J genes are TRBV14 and TRBJ2-5; TRBD2 might be the D (5 bases). The CDR3 consists of 16 residues. The V end lost 1 base, the J end lost 5 bases, and 17 bases lay between the germline ends. Germline loops: CDR1 SGHDN, CDR2 FVKESK. The CDR3 bases are TGTGCCAGCAGCCAAGGGAGGTATAGCTCTCGGGAGACCCAGTACTTC. Residues: CASSQGRYSSRETQYF. Combining the CDR3 with reference TRBV14 and TRBJ2-5 gives the whole variable domain EAGVTQFPSHSVIEKGQTVTLRCDPISGHDNLYWYRRVMGKEIKFLLHFVKESKQDESGMPNNRFLAERTGGTYSTLKVQPAELEDSGVYFCASSQGRYSSRETQYFGPGTRLLVL.

The J gene is TRBJ1-3, the V gene TRBV19, with D maybe TRBD1 (5 bases). V gave up 10 bases and J gave up 1 base, with 17 bases separating them. The CDR3 extends over 15 amino acids. CDR1 and CDR2 from the germline V gene are LNHDA and SQIVND (reference sequence). The CDR3 sequence: CATTSEGISGNTIYF. Here the CDR3 DNA reads TGTGCCACCACAAGCGAGGGGATATCTGGAAACACCATATATTTT.

This chain links TRBV7-2 with TRBJ2-7, with a tentative D call TRBD1 (6 bases). Germline CDR1 and CDR2: SGHTA and FQGNSA. This CDR3 contains 14 residues. V gave up 5 bases and J gave up 0 bases, with 11 bases separating them. The CDR3 loop reads CASSERDTSYEQYF. The CDR3, as DNA: TGTGCCAGCAGCGAACGGGACACCTCCTACGAGCAGTACTTC.

The gene calls are TRBV6-1 and TRBJ1-5; D call uncertain. This CDR3 is built from 17 residues. Per germline, CDR1 MNHNS and CDR2 SASEGT. The V and J ends lost 4 bases and 2 bases respectively, with 18 bases between them. CDR3 sequence: CASSASTPWGGNQPQHF. Written as DNA, the CDR3 is TGTGCCAGCAGTGCCTCCACTCCTTGGGGTGGCAATCAGCCCCAGCATTTT.

With respect to this clone: In the same sample, other DNA sequences code for this CDR3. The chain recombines TRBV2 with TRBJ2-7; perhaps TRBD1 as D (5 bases). The CDR3 contains 14 residues. V was shortened by 3 bases and J by 6 bases, with 15 bases between the two germline ends. Germline V gene sequence: CDR1 SNHLY, CDR2 FYNNEI. The CDR3 spells CASSEGQGVGEQYF. The DNA for the CDR3 is TGTGCCAGCAGTGAGGGTCAAGGGGTCGGCGAGCAGTACTTC.

The chain has TRBV6-1 and TRBJ2-7; D is undetermined. The length of the CDR3 is 15 residues. From germline, CDR1 is MNHNS and CDR2 SASEGT. V was clipped by 0 bases and J by 2 bases, with 11 bases between them. CDR3 DNA: TGTGCCAGCAGTGAAGCGGCAGGCCGCCCCTACGAGCAGTACTTC. This gives the protein CASSEAAGRPYEQYF.

This chain connects TRBV10-2 to TRBJ2-3; a weak D match, TRBD2 (5 bases). The ends were cut back, 6 bases at V and 3 bases at J, with 13 bases in the middle. The germline V gene encodes CDR1 WSHSY and CDR2 SAAADI. The CDR3 has 14 amino acids. CDR3 sequence: CASRPSGETDTQYF. The CDR3 DNA follows: TGCGCCAGCAGACCGAGCGGAGAAACAGATACGCAGTATTTT.

The chain carries TRBV7-2 and TRBJ2-3; 12 bases map to TRBD2. CDR1 is SGHTA and CDR2 is FQGNSA in the germline V gene. Trimming took 7 bases from V and 4 from J; bases not matched to a gene: 12. The CDR3 consists of 17 residues. The CDR3 DNA sequence: TGTGCCAGCAACCTAGCGGGAGGGCCGGGGGGAGCAGATACGCAGTATTTT. It encodes CASNLAGGPGGADTQYF.

The chain is built from TRBV10-1 and TRBJ2-1; 8 positions match TRBD1. J was trimmed by 0 bases and V by 5 bases; bases with no gene match: 3. Germline CDR1 is WNHNN and CDR2 is SYGVQD (reference sequence). This CDR3 has 15 amino acids. Here the CDR3 DNA reads TGCGCCAGCAGTCACACAGGGGGCTCCTACAATGAGCAGTTCTTC. Translation gives CASSHTGGSYNEQFF.

J is TRBJ2-7 and V is TRBV5-1; 9 bases are shared with TRBD2. J gave up 3 bases and V 4 bases, and 8 bases lay outside the gene matches. CDR3 size: 15 residues. Germline CDR1 and CDR2: SGHRS and YFSETQ. CDR3 region: CASSLTSGAYYEQYF. DNA for the CDR3: TGCGCCAGCAGCCTGACTAGCGGAGCTTACTACGAGCAGTACTTC.

This clone was seen a handful of times. The rearrangement uses TRBV5-1 and TRBJ2-3; tentative D call: TRBD2 (6 bases). The CDR3 length is 17 residues. The V gene's germline CDR1 is SGHRS and CDR2 YFSETQ. The germline V and J ends were trimmed by 4 bases and 2 bases, with 20 bases remaining between them. The CDR3 sequence: CASSPRRAVAVTDTQYF. For the CDR3, the DNA is TGCGCCAGCAGCCCCCGCAGGGCGGTAGCGGTCACAGATACGCAGTATTTT. The full variable domain, its missing parts supplied by reference TRBV5-1 and TRBJ2-3, is KAGVTQTPRYLIKTRGQQVTLSCSPISGHRSVSWYQQTPGQGLQFLFEYFSETQRNKGNFPGRFSGRQFSNSRSEMNVSTLELGDSALYLCASSPRRAVAVTDTQYFGPGTRLTVL.

This chain uses TRBV4-3 with TRBJ2-1; D not certain. The CDR3 has 13 amino acids. The V gene's germline CDR1 is LGHNA and CDR2 YSLEER. The V and J ends lost 0 bases and 9 bases respectively, with 9 bases between them. The CDR3 nucleotides are TGCGCCAGCAGCCAAGATAAGGTGGGTGAGCAGTTCTTC. Amino acids: CASSQDKVGEQFF.

The gene calls are TRBV18 and TRBJ1-3, with TRBD1 identical over 9 bases. This CDR3 spans 15 amino acids. Germline trimming cut 3 bases from V and 8 bases from J; bases unmatched to any gene: 8. Per germline, CDR1 KGHSH and CDR2 LQKENI. CDR3 protein: CASSPGQGKGYTIYF. The CDR3 coding sequence is TGTGCCAGCTCACCCGGACAGGGGAAGGGGTACACCATATATTTT.

The chain couples TRBV15 to TRBJ2-1; D unclear. CDR1 is LNHNV, CDR2 YYDKDF, per germline (reference sequence). The ends were cut back, 3 bases at V and 0 bases at J, with 9 bases in the middle. This CDR3 is 15 amino acids long. The CDR3 nucleotides read TGTGCCACCAGCAGGGACCCCACCTCCTACAATGAGCAGTTCTTC. It translates to CATSRDPTSYNEQFF.

The chain combines TRBV4-3 with TRBJ1-1; D may be TRBD1 (5 bases). Germline values: CDR1 LGHNA, CDR2 YSLEER. The CDR3 is made up of 14 amino acids. The V gene lost 0 bases and the J gene lost 1 base, with 6 bases spanning the gap. The CDR3, as DNA: TGCGCCAGCAGCCAAGAAACAGGGAACACTGAAGCTTTCTTT. It codes for CASSQETGNTEAFF.

The CDR3 nucleotides read TGCGCCAGCAGCCAAGATCCTCCTGGAAACACCATATATTTT. It yields the protein CASSQDPPGNTIYF. The chain links TRBV4-3 to TRBJ1-3; D is ambiguous. Trimming removed 0 bases from V and 2 bases from J, with 5 bases in between. The germline V gene has CDR1 LGHNA and CDR2 YSLEER. The CDR3 has 14 amino acids.

This clone was counted a single time. The chain joins TRBV6-5 to TRBJ2-1; no definite D call. With 0 bases removed from V and 3 bases from J, the gap between germline ends came to 6 bases. Germline V gene sequence: CDR1 MNHEY, CDR2 SVGAGI. CDR3 length equals 14 residues. The DNA for the CDR3 is TGTGCCAGCAGTTACTCGAGAGTCTACAATGAGCAGTTCTTC. Translated, it gives CASSYSRVYNEQFF.

This clone appeared a single time. The chain is built from TRBV16 and TRBJ2-3; D call uncertain. This CDR3 has 11 amino acids. Germline CDR1 KGHSY, CDR2 FQNENV. V lost 2 bases to trimming and J lost 5 bases, with 2 bases between them. The CDR3 sequence: CASSQGDTQYF. As DNA, the CDR3 is TGTGCCAGCAGCCAAGGAGATACGCAGTATTTT.

The rearrangement links TRBV7-8 to TRBJ2-7; D is unclear. The CDR3 consists of 15 residues. V was clipped by 1 base and J by 2 bases, with 12 bases between them. Germline lookup yields CDR1 SGHVS and CDR2 FQNEAQ. The CDR3 reads CASSLDTASTYEQYF. The CDR3 DNA follows: TGTGCCAGCAGCTTAGACACAGCCAGTACCTACGAGCAGTACTTC.

This sequence joins TRBV28 and TRBJ1-5; D not resolved. This CDR3 has 14 amino acids. V gave up 3 bases and J gave up 5 bases, with 11 bases separating them. CDR1 and CDR2 from the germline V gene are MDHEN and SYDVKM. The CDR3 nucleotides read TGTGCCAGCAGTTTTGGCGAATGGTATCAGCCCCAGCATTTT. Translation: CASSFGEWYQPQHF.

V is TRBV7-2 and J is TRBJ2-5; no firm D call. V was cut by 3 bases and J by 4 bases, with 3 bases left in between. This CDR3 has 11 residues. Germline V lookup: CDR1 SGHTA, CDR2 FQGNSA. CDR3 coding DNA: TGTGCCAGCAGCTTGCTAGAGACCCAGTACTTC. It specifies CASSLLETQYF.

In this sample, this clone turned up once. The gene calls are TRBV28 and TRBJ2-7; possibly TRBD1 for D (5 bases). The germline gives CDR1 MDHEN, CDR2 SYDVKM. The CDR3 is 14 residues long. The V gene lost 5 bases and the J gene lost 3 bases, with 14 bases spanning the gap. CDR3 in amino acids: CASSAGYLIYEQYF. For the CDR3, the DNA is TGTGCCAGCAGTGCAGGGTACCTCATCTACGAGCAGTACTTC.

V is TRBV7-8 and J is TRBJ1-2; D is uncertain. Germline loops: CDR1 SGHVS, CDR2 FQNEAQ. The ends were cut back, 1 base at V and 8 bases at J, with 14 bases in the middle. This CDR3 has 14 residues. The CDR3 sequence is CASSLGIEGGGYTF. DNA of the CDR3: TGTGCCAGCAGCTTAGGGATCGAGGGAGGCGGCTACACCTTC.

V usage is TRBV7-2 and J usage is TRBJ1-2; D gene uncertain. Looked up from germline, CDR1 is SGHTA and CDR2 is FQGNSA. V lost 5 bases to trimming and J lost 7 bases, with 14 bases between them. This CDR3 is 13 amino acids long. The CDR3 region is CASSASGIGGYTF. CDR3 sequence (DNA): TGTGCCAGCAGCGCAAGTGGGATTGGTGGCTACACCTTC. The full variable domain, rest sourced from reference TRBV7-2 and TRBJ1-2, is GAGVSQSPSNKVTEKGKDVELRCDPISGHTALYWYRQSLGQGLEFLIYFQGNSAPDKSGLPSDRFSAERTGGSVSTLTIQRTQQEDSAVYLCASSASGIGGYTFGSGTRLTVV.

DNA of the CDR3: TGTGCCAGTACGGGGCTAGCGGGAACCCCTAGGACCGGGGAGCTGTTTTTT. Amino acids: CASTGLAGTPRTGELFF. The chain carries TRBV19 and TRBJ2-2; 9 bases map to TRBD2. After removal of 7 bases from V and 5 bases from J, the junction contained 14 bases not matched to a gene. The germline V gene encodes CDR1 LNHDA and CDR2 SQIVND (reference sequence). CDR3 length: 17 residues. The whole variable domain, filled in from reference TRBV19 and TRBJ2-2, reads DGGITQSPKYLFRKEGQNVTLSCEQNLNHDAMYWYRQDPGQGLRLIYYSQIVNDFQKGDIAEGYSVSREKKESFPLTVTSAQKNPTAFYLCASTGLAGTPRTGELFFGEGSRLTVL.

This clone has a single count. The rearrangement links TRBV7-8 to TRBJ2-7; 10 bases are shared with TRBD2. CDR1 and CDR2 (germline): SGHVS, FQNEAQ. CDR3 length equals 14 residues. The junction had 0 bases not matched to a gene; V was cut back by 2 bases and J by 2 bases. The CDR3 DNA reads as TGTGCCAGCAGCTTACTAGCGGGGGCCTACGAGCAGTACTTC. Protein: CASSLLAGAYEQYF. Using reference TRBV7-8 and TRBJ2-7 for the parts outside the CDR3, the full variable domain is GAGVSQSPRYKVAKRGQDVALRCDPISGHVSLFWYQQALGQGPEFLTYFQNEAQLDKSGLPSDRFFAERPEGSVSTLKIQRTQQEDSAVYLCASSLLAGAYEQYFGPGTRLTVT.